The next 31 T cell receptor beta chains were all read from a single sample in a study of blood T cell repertoires in COVID-19. Assay: immunoSEQ multiplex PCR; the TCRdb copy retains only in-frame clones and omits some. The data hold 200,000 to 250,000 clones, with roughly four fifths observed a single time. Sequenced sample: PBMCs or T cells enriched from blood (not recorded which). These receptors were collected from a man in his forties or fifties who had recovered from COVID-19.

In its sample, this clone was seen a few times. CDR3 nucleotide sequence: TGTGCCAGCAGTGATGGGGGCCCCTCGCCCCAGCATTTT. This translates into CASSDGGPSPQHF. The J gene is TRBJ1-5, the V gene TRBV2, with D possibly being TRBD1 (6 bases). Germline CDR1 and CDR2: SNHLY and FYNNEI. The CDR3 is made up of 13 amino acids. Trimming shortened V by 3 bases and J by 9 bases, and 12 bases separated the two germline ends.

This clone occurred once. The chain joins TRBV30 to TRBJ2-3; D uncertain. V lost 2 bases and J lost 0, with 6 bases in between. CDR3 length: 13 residues. The germline V gene encodes CDR1 GTSNPN and CDR2 SVGIG (reference sequence). CDR3 sequence (DNA): TGTGCCTGGAGTTTGTCTAGCACAGATACGCAGTATTTT. Translated: CAWSLSSTDTQYF.

The chain combines TRBV19 with TRBJ1-5, with D perhaps TRBD1 (5 bases). This CDR3 region has 13 residues. CDR1 LNHDA and CDR2 SQIVND come from the germline V gene (reference sequence). Deletions cut 4 bases from V and 4 bases from J, with 8 bases between. In DNA form, the CDR3 reads TGTGCCAGTAGTAAGGGGTGGAATCAGCCCCAGCATTTT. Its protein is CASSKGWNQPQHF.

The chain recombines TRBV30 with TRBJ2-7; 8 bases agree with TRBD1. The germline gives CDR1 GTSNPN, CDR2 SVGIG (reference sequence). This CDR3 is built from 12 residues. The V and J ends lost 5 bases and 7 bases, in that order; junction bases with no gene match: 7. The CDR3 DNA reads TGTGCCTGGGACAGGGGCTCTGGAGAGCAGTACTTC. Protein: CAWDRGSGEQYF.

The chain couples TRBV7-3 to TRBJ2-2, with TRBD1 matching over 10 bases. V lost 5 bases and J lost 4; bases outside the gene matches: 7. Germline assignment: CDR1 SGHTA and CDR2 FQGTGA. The CDR3 is 16 amino acids. The CDR3 loop reads CASSPGTGAGTGELFF. The CDR3 DNA sequence: TGTGCCAGCAGCCCGGGGACAGGGGCTGGCACCGGGGAGCTGTTTTTT.

This sequence joins TRBV5-1 and TRBJ2-1; a possible D gene is TRBD2 (7 bases). This CDR3 spans 13 amino acids. Germline V lookup: CDR1 SGHRS, CDR2 YFSETQ. Trimming pared 3 bases from V and 6 bases from J, leaving 10 bases between. The CDR3 DNA follows: TGCGCCAGCAGCTCAAGGGGGGGCAATGAGCAGTTCTTC. It translates to CASSSRGGNEQFF.

The chain carries TRBV5-5 and TRBJ1-3; the D gene is possibly TRBD1 (5 bases). V lost 5 bases and J lost 0, with 12 bases in between. CDR3 size: 15 residues. Germline V gives CDR1 SGHKS, CDR2 YYEKEE (reference sequence). The DNA for the CDR3 is TGTGCCAGCAGTTTCGGCCAGGGCTCTGGAAACACCATATATTTT. Encoded protein: CASSFGQGSGNTIYF.

The chain links TRBV5-1 to TRBJ1-3; D remains ambiguous. The CDR3 has 17 amino acids. Trimming cost V 4 bases and J 2 bases, with 19 bases left between them. Germline V gene sequence: CDR1 SGHRS, CDR2 YFSETQ. This CDR3 is CASSRIQWAGAGNTIYF. DNA for the CDR3: TGCGCCAGCAGCCGTATACAGTGGGCTGGCGCTGGAAACACCATATATTTT.

On this clone itself: The same CDR3 arises from other DNA sequences in this sample as well. This chain joins TRBV7-8 and TRBJ1-1; TRBD1 matches at 7 bases. Per the germline V gene, CDR1 is SGHVS and CDR2 is FQNEAQ. Germline trimming cut 2 bases from V and 4 bases from J; bases unmatched to any gene: 1. The CDR3 covers 13 residues. Here the CDR3 reads CASSLSGGTEAFF. CDR3 nucleotide sequence: TGTGCCAGCAGCTTATCAGGGGGCACTGAAGCTTTCTTT.

This chain links TRBV6-5 with TRBJ2-7; 8 bases match TRBD1. Unmatched junction bases numbered 8, after V lost 6 bases and J lost 1 base. The germline gives CDR1 MNHEY, CDR2 SVGAGI. The CDR3 has 15 amino acids. The CDR3 DNA reads as TGTGCCAGCAGAAGACAGGGGTACAGGTCCTACGAGCAGTACTTC. This sequence encodes CASRRQGYRSYEQYF.

This chain uses TRBV29-1 with TRBJ1-2, with TRBD1 identical over 8 bases. The germline V gene encodes CDR1 SQVTM and CDR2 ANQGSEA. This CDR3 has 15 amino acids. With V trimmed by 5 bases and J by 5 bases, 13 bases remained unmatched. The CDR3 DNA reads TGCAGCGTTTTTCGGGGGACAGGAGTCCCTTATGGCTACACCTTC. This gives the protein CSVFRGTGVPYGYTF. The full variable domain, rest sourced from reference TRBV29-1 and TRBJ1-2, is SAVISQKPSRDICQRGTSLTIQCQVDSQVTMMFWYRQQPGQSLTLIATANQGSEATYESGFVIDKFPISRPNLTFSTLTVSNMSPEDSSIYLCSVFRGTGVPYGYTFGSGTRLTVV.

This chain joins TRBV6-1 and TRBJ2-6; no definite D call. Germline V lookup: CDR1 MNHNS, CDR2 SASEGT. CDR3 length equals 16 residues. The V and J ends lost 3 bases and 1 base respectively, with 10 bases between them. CDR3 region: CASSDNPGSGANVLTF. CDR3 nucleotides: TGTGCCAGCAGTGACAATCCGGGTTCTGGGGCCAACGTCCTGACTTTC.

This chain joins TRBV6-2 or TRBV6-3 and TRBJ2-7, with 7 bases matching TRBD2. V lost 2 bases to trimming and J lost 4 bases; unmatched junction nucleotides: 8. CDR3 length: 15 amino acids. Germline CDR1 and CDR2: MNHEY and SVGEGT. The CDR3 region has the DNA TGTGCCAGCAGTTACACGAGCGGGATATCTTACGAGCAGTACTTC. The encoded protein is CASSYTSGISYEQYF.

V gene TRBV29-1 combines with J gene TRBJ2-1; 9 nucleotides agree with TRBD2. The ends lost 0 bases at V and 6 bases at J; junction bases unmatched: 12. Germline CDR1 is SQVTM and CDR2 is ANQGSEA. The CDR3 is made up of 17 amino acids. CDR3 DNA: TGCAGCGTTGAAGATATATTAGCGGGAGAAGCCGGCAATGAGCAGTTCTTC. Translation gives CSVEDILAGEAGNEQFF.

This rearrangement joins TRBV19 to TRBJ1-3; D remains unclear. The CDR3 consists of 14 residues. The V end was cut by 10 bases, the J end by 0 bases, with 13 bases between. Germline CDR1 reads LNHDA; CDR2 reads SQIVND (reference sequence). This CDR3 reads CATGRLASGNTIYF. CDR3 coding DNA: TGTGCCACCGGGAGACTGGCCTCTGGAAACACCATATATTTT.

The rearrangement joins TRBV10-2 to TRBJ1-2; tentative D call: TRBD1 (6 bases). There are 14 residues in the CDR3. The V end lost 4 bases, the J end lost 2 bases, and 11 bases lay between the germline ends. CDR1 and CDR2 (germline): WSHSY, SAAADI. CDR3 coding DNA: TGCGCCAGCAGTGCGCCAGGGGTAAACTATGGCTACACCTTC. Its translation is CASSAPGVNYGYTF.

This clone occurred a few times. The CDR3 loop is CASGPGGTYTGELFF. The CDR3 nucleotides are TGCGCCAGCGGGCCTGGGGGGACGTACACCGGGGAGCTGTTTTTT. The chain couples TRBV5-1 to TRBJ2-2, with D perhaps TRBD2 (6 bases). This CDR3 has 15 amino acids. In germline, CDR1 is SGHRS, CDR2 YFSETQ. With 7 bases removed from V and 3 bases from J, the gap between germline ends came to 16 bases.

This sequence joins TRBV10-3 and TRBJ2-7; D not resolved. Per germline, CDR1 ENHRY and CDR2 SYGVKD. CDR3 length: 13 residues. V lost 2 bases and J 3 bases, leaving 8 bases between the germline ends. CDR3 in DNA: TGTGCCATCAGTGAGGGGCAGAGCTACGAGCAGTACTTC. Translated, it gives CAISEGQSYEQYF.

The chain recombines TRBV18 with TRBJ1-2; 7 bases map to TRBD1. CDR1 KGHSH and CDR2 LQKENI come from the germline V gene. V lost 5 bases, J lost 2 bases, and 5 bases stayed unmatched. This CDR3 has 14 residues. The CDR3 loop is CASSSSQGNYGYTF. The CDR3 DNA reads TGTGCCAGCTCATCATCACAGGGGAACTATGGCTACACCTTC.

This chain links TRBV2 with TRBJ2-1; D may be TRBD2 (6 bases). The germline gives CDR1 SNHLY, CDR2 FYNNEI. The CDR3 contains 12 residues. With 3 bases removed from V and 7 bases from J, the gap between germline ends came to 7 bases. The CDR3 loop reads CASSDAGNEQFF. CDR3 bases: TGTGCCAGCAGTGATGCGGGGAATGAGCAGTTCTTC.

The chain employs TRBV6-5 and TRBJ1-1; 11 bases agree with TRBD1. CDR3 length: 12 amino acids. V trimming: 5 bases; J trimming: 11 bases; junction bases outside the gene matches: 4. Germline V gene data show CDR1 as MNHEY and CDR2 as SVGAGI. CDR3 sequence reads: CASSQDRGRAFF. The CDR3 coding sequence is TGTGCCAGCAGTCAGGACAGGGGGCGGGCTTTCTTT.

V and J are TRBV7-2 and TRBJ1-2, with 7 nucleotides matching TRBD1. With V trimmed by 5 bases and J by 4 bases, 4 bases remained unmatched. CDR1 and CDR2 (germline): SGHTA, FQGNSA. The CDR3 extends over 13 amino acids. This CDR3 is CASSPRTGYGYTF. The CDR3 DNA sequence: TGTGCCAGCAGCCCCCGGACAGGCTATGGCTACACCTTC.

This clone has just one count. The chain uses TRBV9 and TRBJ1-4; TRBD1 might be the D (6 bases). The CDR3 is 14 amino acids. Germline V CDR1 and CDR2: SGDLS, YYNGEE. Deletions cut 2 bases from V and 7 bases from J, with 12 bases between. CDR3 nucleotide sequence: TGTGCCAGCAGCGTCCTAGGGGGAAGTGAAAAACTGTTTTTT. This encodes CASSVLGGSEKLFF.

This chain links TRBV5-6 with TRBJ2-7, with D perhaps matching TRBD2 (6 bases). This CDR3 is 12 amino acids long. Trimming stripped 4 bases from V and 6 bases from J, with 11 bases between. The germline CDR1 and CDR2 sequences are SGHDT and YYEEEE. This CDR3 reads CASSTTSSEQYF. The CDR3 bases are TGTGCCAGCAGCACAACTAGCAGCGAGCAGTACTTC.

This clone was seen just once. V gene TRBV24-1 combines with J gene TRBJ2-3, with D perhaps TRBD1 (7 bases). CDR1 and CDR2 (germline): KGHDR, SFDVKD. Trimming left V 3 bases short and J 3 bases short, with 12 bases between. This CDR3 is 15 amino acids long. CDR3 loop: CATSDRSGGTDTQYF. In DNA, the CDR3 is TGTGCCACCAGTGATCGGTCAGGGGGGACAGATACGCAGTATTTT.

J is TRBJ2-2 and V is TRBV10-3, with 7 bases lining up with TRBD1. With 6 bases clipped from V and 7 bases from J, the junction kept 8 bases outside the gene matches. Looked up from germline, CDR1 is ENHRY and CDR2 is SYGVKD. The CDR3 runs 14 residues. DNA of the CDR3: TGTGCCATCAGAGAAGGGGGCGAAAGCGGGGAGCTGTTTTTT. Its translation is CAIREGGESGELFF.

This chain links TRBV10-3 with TRBJ2-7, with 7 bases lining up with TRBD1. After removal of 4 bases from V and 6 bases from J, the junction contained 9 bases not matched to a gene. The CDR3 length is 14 residues. In germline, CDR1 is ENHRY, CDR2 SYGVKD. The CDR3 DNA is TGTGCCATCAGTGGCCAGGGGACAGCCATCGAGCAGTACTTC. Encoded protein: CAISGQGTAIEQYF.

The gene calls are TRBV19 and TRBJ2-1; TRBD1 matches 9 bases. CDR1 LNHDA and CDR2 SQIVND come from the germline V gene (reference sequence). The junction had 3 bases not matched to a gene; V was cut back by 5 bases and J by 1 base. This CDR3 contains 15 residues. CDR3 residues: CASSWTGESYNEQFF. CDR3 in DNA: TGTGCCAGTAGTTGGACAGGGGAATCCTACAATGAGCAGTTCTTC.

The rearrangement joins TRBV29-1 to TRBJ1-1, with D perhaps matching TRBD1 (6 bases). Per germline, CDR1 SQVTM and CDR2 ANQGSEA. CDR3 length: 12 residues. Trimming removed 6 bases from V and 3 bases from J, with 11 bases in between. The CDR3 coding sequence is TGCAGCGTGTCACAGGGAGACACTGAAGCTTTCTTT. Its protein product is CSVSQGDTEAFF.

This clone was observed once. The rearrangement uses TRBV6-2 or TRBV6-3 and TRBJ1-2; TRBD1 aligns across 11 bases. With V trimmed by 0 bases and J by 4 bases, 4 bases remained unmatched. CDR3 length: 16 residues. Germline V gene data show CDR1 as MNHEY and CDR2 as SVGEGT. The CDR3 spells CASSYSRTGGTYGYTF. In nucleotides, the CDR3 is TGTGCCAGCAGTTACTCCCGGACAGGGGGCACCTATGGCTACACCTTC.

This chain connects TRBV6-5 to TRBJ1-2; no firm D call. Trimming stripped 5 bases from V and 3 bases from J, with 16 bases between. The CDR3 is made up of 15 amino acids. The germline V gene has CDR1 MNHEY and CDR2 SVGAGI. The chain's CDR3 is CASSLLNSADYGYTF. The CDR3 DNA reads TGTGCCAGCAGTCTCCTTAACTCGGCGGACTATGGCTACACCTTC.